The present T cell receptor beta chain was sequenced within a study of cytomegalovirus exposure and HLA in healthy donors. Study background: Sequencing of some 190 million T cells in an earlier analysis found about 120 million unique TCR beta sequences. The study's findings and limits: Most TCR beta V segments were productive about 87% or about 30% of the time in an earlier analysis.

This PCR relied on a set of 60 Vbeta primers and 13 Jbeta primers. Clones were read by immunoSEQ multiplex PCR, and TCRdb kept only the in-frame ones, dropping some. The table has some 190,000 clones, over 70% seen once. This CDR3 comprises 16 residues. Germline lookup yields CDR1 SGHTA and CDR2 FQGNSA. The junction had 12 bases not matched to a gene; V was cut back by 5 bases and J by 6 bases. The table lists this clone with a few counts. Antigen unknown. The chain employs TRBV7-2 and TRBJ2-5; 10 bases map to TRBD1. The sequence came from a young man in good health and CMV-seronegative. The specimen sequenced was PBMCs. The DNA for the CDR3 is TGTGCCAGCAGCCTGTCCGGGACAGGGGTCAGGAAGACCCAGTACTTC. Encoded protein: CASSLSGTGVRKTQYF.